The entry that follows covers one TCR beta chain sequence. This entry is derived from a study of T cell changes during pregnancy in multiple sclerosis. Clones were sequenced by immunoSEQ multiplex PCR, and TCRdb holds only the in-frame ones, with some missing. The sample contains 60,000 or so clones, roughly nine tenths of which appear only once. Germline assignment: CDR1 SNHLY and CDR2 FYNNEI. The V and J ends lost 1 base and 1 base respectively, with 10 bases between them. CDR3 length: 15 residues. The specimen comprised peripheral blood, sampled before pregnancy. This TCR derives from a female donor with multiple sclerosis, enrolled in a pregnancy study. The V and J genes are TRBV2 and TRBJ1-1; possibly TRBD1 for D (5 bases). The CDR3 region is CASSEEGRANTEAFF. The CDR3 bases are TGTGCCAGCAGTGAAGAGGGCAGGGCGAACACTGAAGCTTTCTTT.